This T cell receptor (beta chain) was sequenced during a study of spatial heterogeneity in lung cancer. The CDR3 consists of 15 residues. Germline CDR1 and CDR2: MGHRA and YSYEKL. The V and J ends lost 0 bases and 4 bases respectively, with 12 bases between them. The time point was: sample taken at primary tumor resection. MiXCR, run by TCRdb on the 5' RACE reads, gives a single entry per CDR3 protein. Counted here are tens of thousands of distinct CDR3 sequences, approximately 7.2% occurring once; the ten biggest clones make up 29%. The rearrangement links TRBV4-1 to TRBJ1-1, with a tentative D call TRBD1 (5 bases). The material was PBMCs, obtained at surgery. This receptor was identified in a female donor with early-stage non-small cell lung cancer. CDR3 amino acids: CASSQDPAGGTEAFF. In DNA form, the CDR3 reads TGCGCCAGCAGCCAAGATCCGGCTGGGGGCACTGAAGCTTTCTTT.